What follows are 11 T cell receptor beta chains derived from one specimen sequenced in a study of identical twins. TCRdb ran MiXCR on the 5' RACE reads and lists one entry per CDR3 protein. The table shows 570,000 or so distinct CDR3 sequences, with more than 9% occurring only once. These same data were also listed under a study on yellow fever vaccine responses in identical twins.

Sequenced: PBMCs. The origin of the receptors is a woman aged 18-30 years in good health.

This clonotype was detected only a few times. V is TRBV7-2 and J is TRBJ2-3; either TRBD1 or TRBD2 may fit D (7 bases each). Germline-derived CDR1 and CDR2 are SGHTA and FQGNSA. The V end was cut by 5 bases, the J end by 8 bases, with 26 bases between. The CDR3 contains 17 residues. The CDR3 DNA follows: TGTGCCAGCAGCCTTCGCTTATGGCAGGGGGGCGGGGGTACGCAGTATTTT. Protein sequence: CASSLRLWQGGGGTQYF.

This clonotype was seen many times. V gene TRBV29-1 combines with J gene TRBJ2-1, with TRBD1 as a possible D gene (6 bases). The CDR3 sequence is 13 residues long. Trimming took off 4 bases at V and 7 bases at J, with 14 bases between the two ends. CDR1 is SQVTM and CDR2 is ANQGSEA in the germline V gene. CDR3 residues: CSVAGQGWNEQFF. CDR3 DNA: TGCAGCGTTGCCGGCCAGGGGTGGAATGAGCAGTTCTTC.

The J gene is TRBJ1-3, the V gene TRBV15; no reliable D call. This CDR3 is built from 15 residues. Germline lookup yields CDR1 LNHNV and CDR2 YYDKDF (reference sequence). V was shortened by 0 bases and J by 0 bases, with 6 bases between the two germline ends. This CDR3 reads CATSRDPFSGNTIYF. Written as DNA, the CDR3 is TGTGCCACCAGCAGAGACCCGTTCTCTGGAAACACCATATATTTT.

CDR3 in amino acids: CASRLTGIGTGELFF. CDR3 coding DNA: TGTGCCAGCAGACTAACAGGGATTGGGACCGGGGAGCTGTTTTTT. This chain links TRBV12-3 or TRBV12-4 with TRBJ2-2, with a possible D match to TRBD1 (6 bases). Trimming took off 6 bases at V and 5 bases at J, with 16 bases between the two ends. The CDR3 length is 15 residues.

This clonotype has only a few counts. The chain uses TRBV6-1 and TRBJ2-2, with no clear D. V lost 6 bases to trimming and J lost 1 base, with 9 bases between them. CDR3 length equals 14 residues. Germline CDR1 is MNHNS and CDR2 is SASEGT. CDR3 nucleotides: TGTGCCAGCAGCGCTAGGGTGAACACCGGGGAGCTGTTTTTT. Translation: CASSARVNTGELFF.

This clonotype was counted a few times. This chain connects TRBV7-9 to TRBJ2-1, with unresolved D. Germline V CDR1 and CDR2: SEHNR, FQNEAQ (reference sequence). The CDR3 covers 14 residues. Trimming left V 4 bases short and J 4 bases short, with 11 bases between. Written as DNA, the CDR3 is TGTGCCAGCAGCTCGGCCGGCCAATACAATGAGCAGTTCTTC. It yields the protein CASSSAGQYNEQFF.

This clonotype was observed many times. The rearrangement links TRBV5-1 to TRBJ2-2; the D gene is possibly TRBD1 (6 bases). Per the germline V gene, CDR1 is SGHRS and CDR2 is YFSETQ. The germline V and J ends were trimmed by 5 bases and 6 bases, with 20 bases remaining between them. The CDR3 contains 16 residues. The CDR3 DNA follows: TGCGCCAGCAGACCGCCGCAACAGGGTAGCCCCGGGGAGCTGTTTTTT. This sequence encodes CASRPPQQGSPGELFF.

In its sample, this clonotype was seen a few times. CDR3 residues: CASSSPSGQGARGKQYF. The CDR3 region has the DNA TGTGCCAGCAGTTCACCTTCGGGACAGGGGGCAAGGGGGAAGCAGTATTTT. The V gene is TRBV27, the J gene TRBJ2-3; 12 bases align to TRBD1. Germline-derived CDR1 and CDR2 are MNHEY and SMNVEV (reference sequence). This CDR3 spans 17 amino acids. V lost 4 bases and J lost 11; bases outside the gene matches: 16.

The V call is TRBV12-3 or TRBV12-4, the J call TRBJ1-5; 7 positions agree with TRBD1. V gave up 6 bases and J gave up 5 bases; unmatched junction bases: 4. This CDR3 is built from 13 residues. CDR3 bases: TGTGCCAGCAGAAAGGGACAGTATCAGCCCCAGCATTTT. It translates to CASRKGQYQPQHF.

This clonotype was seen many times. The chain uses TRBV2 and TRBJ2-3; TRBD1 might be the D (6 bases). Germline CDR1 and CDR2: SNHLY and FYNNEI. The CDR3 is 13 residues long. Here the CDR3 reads CAPGTQSTDTQYF. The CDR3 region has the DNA TGTGCGCCAGGGACACAAAGCACAGATACGCAGTATTTT.

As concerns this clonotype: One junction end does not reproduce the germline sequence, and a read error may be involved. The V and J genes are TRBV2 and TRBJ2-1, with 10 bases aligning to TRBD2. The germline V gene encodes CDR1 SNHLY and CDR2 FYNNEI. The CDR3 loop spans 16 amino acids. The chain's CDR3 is CASSEGIAGGWNEQFF. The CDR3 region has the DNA TGTGCTAGCAGTGAGGGAATAGCGGGGGGTTGGAATGAGCAGTTCTTC.